Below are 25 T cell receptor beta chains sequenced from a single sample in a study of blood T cells in healthy people across ages. PCR was performed a second time for about 6 to 11 cycles using a sample-barcoded 5' primer and a J-beta primer mix. A single record per CDR3 protein comes from TCRdb applying MiXCR to the 5' RACE reads. The sample contains around 520,000 distinct CDR3 sequences, about 26% of which appear only once. The sample was also reused in another study, on T cells of mothers and their children.

The source material was blood. Receptors were obtained from a boy between 2 and 15 years old in good health.

The chain joins TRBV7-2 to TRBJ2-7; no definite D call. The germline V gene has CDR1 SGHTA and CDR2 FQGNSA. CDR3 length: 11 amino acids. V lost 0 bases and J 6 bases, leaving 3 bases between the germline ends. The CDR3 DNA is TGTGCCAGCAGCTTAGCCGTCGAGCAGTACTTC. Translated: CASSLAVEQYF.

There are a few counts of this clonotype. The rearrangement links TRBV19 to TRBJ1-1; D possibly corresponds to TRBD1 (5 bases). This CDR3 is 13 amino acids long. V lost 5 bases and J 4 bases, leaving 11 bases between the germline ends. Germline assignment: CDR1 LNHDA and CDR2 SQIVND (reference sequence). CDR3 nucleotide sequence: TGTGCCAGTAGTGGGACCGTAAGCACTGAAGCTTTCTTT. Translation: CASSGTVSTEAFF.

This CDR3 reads CASRPTGSYEQYF. Written as DNA, the CDR3 is TGTGCCAGCAGGCCGACAGGGAGCTACGAGCAGTACTTC. The rearrangement joins TRBV12-3 or TRBV12-4 to TRBJ2-5, with TRBD1 matching over 7 bases. The end of the DNA fits TRBJ2-7 better, so the J call may be wrong. The CDR3 spans 13 residues.

This clonotype was observed a handful of times. The V gene is TRBV19, the J gene TRBJ2-4, with TRBD2 identical over 7 bases. Trimming cost V 5 bases and J 2 bases; bases outside gene matches: 9. Germline CDR1 is LNHDA and CDR2 is SQIVND (reference sequence). The CDR3 is 16 amino acids. CDR3 amino acids: CASSARREGTKNIQYF. For the CDR3, the DNA is TGTGCCAGTAGTGCCCGTAGGGAGGGAACCAAAAACATTCAGTACTTC.

A remark on this clonotype: The junction departs from the called germline gene at one end, perhaps through a read error. V is TRBV7-7 and J is TRBJ2-7, with D possibly matching TRBD2 (6 bases). Germline V gene lookup returns CDR1 SSHAT and CDR2 FNYEAQ (reference sequence). This CDR3 is 15 amino acids long. This chain's CDR3 is CASSLAARTPYEQYF. CDR3 bases: TGTGCTAGCAGCTTAGCGGCGCGGACTCCCTACGAGCAGTACTTC.

This clonotype occurred a few times. The chain joins TRBV29-1 to TRBJ1-4, with a weak D call TRBD1 (5 bases). The CDR3 contains 14 residues. The V gene lost 1 base and the J gene lost 7 bases, with 13 bases spanning the gap. Per germline, CDR1 SQVTM and CDR2 ANQGSEA. CDR3 sequence reads: CSVEGPGGGEKLFF. In DNA, the CDR3 is TGCAGCGTTGAAGGTCCGGGGGGGGGTGAAAAACTGTTTTTT.

This chain connects TRBV7-8 to TRBJ2-7, with 7 nucleotides matching TRBD2. This CDR3 contains 17 residues. CDR1 and CDR2 (germline): SGHVS, FQNEAQ. J was trimmed by 1 base and V by 2 bases; bases with no gene match: 11. This CDR3 is CASSLPHRAGRSYEQYF. CDR3 DNA sequence: TGTGCCAGCAGCTTACCCCACCGAGCGGGAAGGTCCTACGAGCAGTACTTC.

Concerning this clonotype itself: The junction departs from germline at one end; a sequencing error may be responsible. This chain uses TRBV7-9 with TRBJ2-3; 12 bases are shared with TRBD2. Germline CDR1 reads SEHNR; CDR2 reads FQNEAQ (reference sequence). This CDR3 is 16 amino acids long. CDR3 DNA sequence: TGTGCCGGCAGCAGCGGACTAGCGGGACTCACAGATACGCAGTATTTT. Residues: CAGSSGLAGLTDTQYF.

The gene calls are TRBV21-1 and TRBJ2-5; TRBD2 is the table's D call and was not checked against the DNA. TRBV21-1 constitutes a pseudogene. There are 13 residues in the CDR3. CDR3 sequence reads: CASNKEGIETQYF. The DNA for the CDR3 is TGTGCCAGCAACAAAGAGGGCATCGAGACCCAGTACTTC.

The table lists this clonotype with a few counts. The V gene is TRBV3-1, the J gene TRBJ1-3, with D unresolved. The ends were cut back, 2 bases at V and 0 bases at J, with 5 bases in the middle. CDR1 is LGHDT and CDR2 is YNNKEL in the germline V gene (reference sequence). The CDR3 runs 14 residues. The CDR3 nucleotides read TGTGCCAGCAGCCAACAGAGCTCTGGAAACACCATATATTTT. Its translation: CASSQQSSGNTIYF. Together with reference TRBV3-1 and TRBJ1-3, the CDR3 gives the full variable domain: DTAVSQTPKYLVTQMGNDKSIKCEQNLGHDTMYWYKQDSKKFLKIMFSYNNKELIINETVPNRFSPKSPDKAHLNLHINSLELGDSAVYFCASSQQSSGNTIYFGEGSWLTVV.

This clonotype was observed a few times. This chain joins TRBV6-5 and TRBJ2-1; TRBD2 aligns across 9 bases. This CDR3 has 16 amino acids. Germline CDR1 and CDR2: MNHEY and SVGAGI. With 0 bases clipped from V and 5 bases from J, the junction kept 5 bases outside the gene matches. Here the CDR3 DNA reads TGTGCCAGCAGTTACTCCGCTAGCGGGGTGGACAATGAGCAGTTCTTC. This encodes CASSYSASGVDNEQFF.

This clonotype was counted ten times or more. The V gene is TRBV5-1, the J gene TRBJ2-5; D remains ambiguous. Trimming removed 4 bases at V and 2 bases at J, with 3 bases between. This CDR3 is built from 11 residues. The germline V gene has CDR1 SGHRS and CDR2 YFSETQ. The CDR3 coding sequence is TGCGCCAGCAGCGAGCAAGAGACCCAGTACTTC. Protein: CASSEQETQYF.

The chain recombines TRBV5-1 with TRBJ2-5, with no clear D. V lost 0 bases to trimming and J lost 4 bases, with 13 bases between them. CDR1 SGHRS and CDR2 YFSETQ come from the germline V gene. The CDR3 extends over 15 amino acids. CDR3 bases: TGCGCCAGCAGCTTGGGCGGCCCCTCGGGAGAGACCCAGTACTTC. It specifies CASSLGGPSGETQYF.

This clonotype was counted only a few times. V gene TRBV20-1 combines with J gene TRBJ1-5; no firm D call. The CDR3 runs to 15 residues. Germline V lookup: CDR1 DFQATT, CDR2 SNEGSKA (reference sequence). Trimming removed 1 base at V and 5 bases at J, with 15 bases between. Here the CDR3 DNA reads TGCAGTGCTAGAGCGGAGGGCCGGCCAGATCAGCCCCAGCATTTT. It yields the protein CSARAEGRPDQPQHF.

The chain links TRBV20-1 to TRBJ2-5; weak D call: TRBD2 (6 bases). CDR1 and CDR2 (germline): DFQATT, SNEGSKA (reference sequence). The V and J ends lost 6 bases and 4 bases respectively, with 21 bases between them. CDR3 length: 15 residues. CDR3 sequence: CSAPPSGSSIETQYF. The CDR3 coding sequence is TGCAGTGCACCACCGAGCGGGTCCTCCATAGAGACCCAGTACTTC.

This clonotype was observed a handful of times. The J gene is TRBJ2-5, the V gene TRBV7-8; 8 positions agree with TRBD2. The CDR3 loop spans 17 amino acids. Germline CDR1 and CDR2: SGHVS and FQNEAQ. The J segment lost 4 bases and the V segment lost 1 base, leaving 11 bases of the junction unmatched. The CDR3 loop is CASSLGSGGWWTETQYF. In nucleotides, the CDR3 is TGTGCCAGCAGCTTAGGGTCGGGAGGGTGGTGGACAGAGACCCAGTACTTC.

The chain combines TRBV20-1 with TRBJ2-7; D gene unclear. CDR3 length: 13 amino acids. Trimming removed 5 bases at V and 7 bases at J, with 18 bases between. Germline CDR1 and CDR2: DFQATT and SNEGSKA (reference sequence). CDR3 nucleotide sequence: TGCAGTGCTGCCCCGGTTGCCTCTTTTGAGCAGTACTTC. It yields the protein CSAAPVASFEQYF.

This clonotype was counted a few times. DNA of the CDR3: TGTGCCAGCAGCCCACGTCGCACAGGGGGCCCAACTAATGAAAAACTGTTTTTT. Protein: CASSPRRTGGPTNEKLFF. The chain has TRBV7-9 and TRBJ1-4, with 9 bases fitting TRBD1. Germline-derived CDR1 and CDR2 are SEHNR and FQNEAQ (reference sequence). Trimming removed 5 bases from V and 0 bases from J; junction bases left unmatched: 10. CDR3 length: 18 residues. Combining the CDR3 with reference TRBV7-9 and TRBJ1-4 gives the whole variable domain DTGVSQNPRHKITKRGQNVTFRCDPISEHNRLYWYRQTLGQGPEFLTYFQNEAQLEKSRLLSDRFSAERPKGSFSTLEIQRTEQGDSAMYLCASSPRRTGGPTNEKLFFGSGTQLSVL.

The chain has TRBV10-3 and TRBJ2-5, with TRBD1 matching over 9 bases. The CDR3 spans 15 residues. The V segment lost 2 bases and the J segment 5 bases; nucleotides outside the gene matches: 6. CDR1 and CDR2 from the germline V gene are ENHRY and SYGVKD. CDR3 protein: CAISEGGQGIETQYF. DNA for the CDR3: TGTGCCATCAGTGAGGGAGGACAGGGGATCGAGACCCAGTACTTC.

This clonotype was observed a few times. V and J are TRBV4-1 and TRBJ2-5, with 7 bases aligning to TRBD1. The J call may be incorrect, as the DNA end agrees better with TRBJ2-7. The germline gives CDR1 MGHRA, CDR2 YSYEKL. This CDR3 comprises 15 residues. The CDR3 loop reads CASSLPGTDSYEQYF. CDR3 bases: TGCGCCAGCAGCCTTCCCGGGACAGACTCCTACGAGCAGTACTTC.

The chain carries TRBV12-3 or TRBV12-4 and TRBJ2-5; D perhaps matches TRBD1 (7 bases). This CDR3 is built from 19 residues. Trimming left V 7 bases short and J 3 bases short, with 30 bases between. The CDR3 sequence is CASTYGGGRVFLSKETQYF. The CDR3 DNA reads TGTGCCAGCACCTATGGAGGGGGCCGGGTCTTTTTGTCAAAAGAGACCCAGTACTTC.

This rearrangement joins TRBV18 to TRBJ2-2; no firm D call. Germline V gene data show CDR1 as KGHSH and CDR2 as LQKENI. Trimming removed 6 bases from V and 10 bases from J, with 9 bases in between. The CDR3 length is 11 residues. CDR3 residues: CASSGEVELFF. For the CDR3, the DNA is TGTGCCAGCTCCGGCGAAGTGGAGCTGTTTTTT.

The genes are TRBV5-8 and TRBJ2-1, with 10 bases lining up with TRBD2. Germline lookup yields CDR1 SGHTS and CDR2 YDEGEE. The CDR3 contains 17 residues. J gave up 1 base and V 4 bases, and 8 bases lay outside the gene matches. The CDR3 region is CASSLTLTSGSYNEQFF. The CDR3 DNA reads TGTGCCAGCAGCCTGACGTTGACTAGCGGGTCCTACAATGAGCAGTTCTTC.

The chain combines TRBV7-9 with TRBJ1-2; 9 bases agree with TRBD1. The V gene end was trimmed by 5 bases and the J gene end by 6 bases; junction bases not matched to a gene: 7. The CDR3 runs 14 residues. Germline V CDR1 and CDR2: SEHNR, FQNEAQ (reference sequence). CDR3 sequence (DNA): TGTGCCAGCAGCCACCGGGACAGGGAAAATGGCTACACCTTC. Translating gives CASSHRDRENGYTF.

This chain uses TRBV20-1 with TRBJ2-1; 9 bases are shared with TRBD2. Per germline, CDR1 DFQATT and CDR2 SNEGSKA (reference sequence). The junction had 13 bases not matched to a gene; V was cut back by 4 bases and J by 12 bases. This CDR3 comprises 14 residues. CDR3 sequence: CSAKPRLADFAQFF. The CDR3 DNA follows: TGCAGTGCTAAACCTAGACTAGCGGATTTCGCGCAGTTCTTC.